The entry below describes one T cell receptor beta chain. Its antigen is still unknown. The authors divided CD4+ cells into CD45RA+ naive and CD45RA-negative memory subsets. The assay was run at deep level. TCRdb's copy holds only in-frame clones and misses some; the assay was immunoSEQ multiplex PCR. The repertoire includes about a million clones, 77% of them detected once, and approximately 0.95% sits in the top ten. The data were obtained in a study of shared clonotypes between healthy human individuals. CDR3 length: 12 residues. V was shortened by 4 bases and J by 6 bases, with 11 bases between the two germline ends. The study's findings and limits: Across subsets, estimated richness was generally greater for naive than for memory populations.

Sequencing input: memory CD4+ T cells from PBMCs. Regarding subset: CD45RA-negative fraction. The sequence was collected from a young man in good health. Some clones in this sample may be carry-over from other donors' samples. The J gene is TRBJ2-7, the V gene TRBV5-3; D is undetermined. Being an ORF, TRBV5-3 has a function that is uncertain. CDR3 sequence reads: CARSPVCPEQYF. CDR3 in DNA: TGTGCCAGAAGCCCCGTCTGCCCCGAGCAGTACTTC.